The present T cell receptor beta chain was sequenced within a study of OX40 agonist ivuxolimab in advanced cancers. The overall study: Anti-PD-1, anti-PD-L1 or anti-CTLA-4 therapy given earlier was allowed, and roughly 38% had some.

This CDR3 region has 13 residues. V lost 4 bases and J 4 bases, leaving 14 bases between the germline ends. CDR1 SQVTM and CDR2 ANQGSEA come from the germline V gene. Method: immunoSEQ multiplex PCR; TCRdb's copy keeps in-frame clones and lacks some. The sample yields about 80,000 clones, roughly 89% seen once. Sequenced material: CD4+ or CD8+ T cells sorted from blood, taken in a trial of the OX40 agonist ivuxolimab. V and J are TRBV29-1 and TRBJ2-7; the D gene could be TRBD1 or TRBD2 (5 bases each). The sequence derives from an adult with an advanced solid tumor such as melanoma, head and neck, liver or kidney cancer. CDR3 in DNA: TGCAGCGTTGTCTTAGGGGACGGGTACGAGCAGTACTTC. Translating gives CSVVLGDGYEQYF.